This T cell receptor (beta chain) was obtained from a study of PD-1 blockade in mismatch repair-deficient tumors. A remark on this clone: The antigen is not known.

Whole-study results and caveats: Tumor-resident clones, often absent from pretreatment blood, expanded after pembrolizumab and then contracted.

Profiled with immunoSEQ multiplex PCR; TCRdb holds only in-frame clones, not every one. Here the sample spans about 40,000 clones, roughly 80% being singletons. The CDR3 is 17 amino acids. Germline V lookup: CDR1 LGHNA, CDR2 YNFKEQ. V dropped 1 base and J dropped 4; count of bases not matched to a gene: 10. Mismatch repair deficiency was confirmed in all patients, by PCR or immunohistochemistry. This sequence originates from an adult with mismatch repair-deficient cancer. V gene TRBV4-2 combines with J gene TRBJ2-3, with 8 bases lining up with TRBD2. This material consisted of peripheral blood, taken 4 weeks after starting pembrolizumab. The CDR3 DNA reads TGTGCCAGCAGCCAAGCTGTTAGCAGCGGGAGCGCAGATACGCAGTATTTT. The encoded protein is CASSQAVSSGSADTQYF.